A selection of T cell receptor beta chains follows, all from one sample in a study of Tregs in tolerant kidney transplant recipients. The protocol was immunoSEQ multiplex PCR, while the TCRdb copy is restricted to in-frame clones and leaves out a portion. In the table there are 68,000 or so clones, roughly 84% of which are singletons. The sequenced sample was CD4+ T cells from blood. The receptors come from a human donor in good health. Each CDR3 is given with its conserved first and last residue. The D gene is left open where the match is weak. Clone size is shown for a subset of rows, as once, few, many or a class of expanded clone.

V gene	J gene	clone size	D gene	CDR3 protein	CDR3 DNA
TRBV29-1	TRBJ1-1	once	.	CSVEKSMATTEAFF	TGCAGCGTTGAGAAGTCCATGGCGACCACTGAAGCTTTCTTT
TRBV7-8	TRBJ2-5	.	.	CASSLSTGQETQYF	TGTGCCAGCAGCTTAAGCACGGGGCAAGAGACCCAGTACTTC
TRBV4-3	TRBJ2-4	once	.	CASSQETKNIQYF	TGCGCCAGCAGCCAAGAAACCAAAAACATTCAGTACTTC
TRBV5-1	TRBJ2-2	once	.	CASSSGAGNTGELFF	TGCGCCAGCAGTTCGGGAGCGGGGAACACCGGGGAGCTGTTTTTT
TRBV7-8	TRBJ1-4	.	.	CASSLVSGRQNEKLFF	TGTGCCAGCAGCTTAGTTTCTGGGCGGCAGAATGAAAAACTGTTTTTT
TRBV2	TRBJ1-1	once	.	CASSEEPMNTEAFF	TGTGCCAGCAGTGAAGAGCCCATGAACACTGAAGCTTTCTTT
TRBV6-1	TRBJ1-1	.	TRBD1	CASRDRGRTEAFF	TGTGCCAGCAGGGACAGGGGGAGGACTGAAGCTTTCTTT
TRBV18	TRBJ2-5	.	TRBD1	CASSRDRGETQYF	TGTGCCAGCTCACGGGACAGGGGAGAGACCCAGTACTTC
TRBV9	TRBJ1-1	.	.	CASSVDHGSEAFF	TGTGCCAGCAGCGTAGACCATGGCTCGGAAGCTTTCTTT
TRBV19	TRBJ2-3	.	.	CASSIDPFTDTQYF	TGTGCCAGTAGTATAGATCCTTTCACAGATACGCAGTATTTT
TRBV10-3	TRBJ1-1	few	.	CAISGGLGTEAFF	TGTGCCATCAGCGGGGGTCTGGGAACTGAAGCTTTCTTT
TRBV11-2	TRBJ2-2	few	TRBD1	CASSRGQVVSGELFF	TGTGCCAGCAGCCGGGGACAGGTGGTTTCCGGGGAGCTGTTTTTT
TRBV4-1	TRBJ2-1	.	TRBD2	CASSRSFTSGNNNEQFF	TGCGCCAGCAGCCGCTCTTTCACTAGCGGGAATAATAATGAGCAGTTCTTC
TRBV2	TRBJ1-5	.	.	CASSDDFGVNQPQHF	TGTGCCAGCAGTGATGATTTTGGAGTCAATCAGCCCCAGCATTTT
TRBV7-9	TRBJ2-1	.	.	CASSLSYRGVGNEQFF	TGTGCCAGCAGCTTAAGCTACCGGGGAGTAGGTAATGAGCAGTTCTTC
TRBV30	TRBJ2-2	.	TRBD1	CAWSDRGRGGELFF	TGTGCCTGGAGTGACAGGGGGCGCGGCGGGGAGCTGTTTTTT
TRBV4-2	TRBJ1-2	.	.	CASSQEERGSYGYTF	TGTGCCAGCAGCCAAGAAGAGCGAGGATCCTATGGCTACACCTTC
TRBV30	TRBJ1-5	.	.	CASRQSSNQPQHF	TGTGCTTCCAGACAGAGTAGCAATCAGCCCCAGCATTTT
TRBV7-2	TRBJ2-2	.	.	CASSLDRVGELFF	TGTGCCAGCAGCTTAGACAGGGTTGGGGAGCTGTTTTTT
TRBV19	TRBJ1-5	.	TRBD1	CASSRGQGPIANQPQHF	TGTGCCAGTAGTAGGGGACAGGGACCTATAGCCAATCAGCCCCAGCATTTT
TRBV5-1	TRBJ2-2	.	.	CASSLPSLTGELFF	TGCGCCAGCAGCCTTCCGTCCTTGACCGGGGAGCTGTTTTTT
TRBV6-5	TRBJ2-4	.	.	CASSRGDKNIQYF	TGTGCCAGCTCGAGGGGCGACAAAAACATTCAGTACTTC
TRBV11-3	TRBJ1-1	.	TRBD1	CASSLVTGGNTEAFF	TGTGCCAGCAGCTTAGTCACAGGGGGGAACACTGAAGCTTTCTTT
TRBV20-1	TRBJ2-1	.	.	CSAAPVDEQFF	TGCAGTGCGGCCCCGGTAGATGAGCAGTTCTTC
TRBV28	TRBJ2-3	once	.	CASSFLDTQYF	TGTGCCAGCAGTTTTTTAGACACGCAGTATTTT
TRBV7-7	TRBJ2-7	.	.	CASSLGTPPYEQYF	TGTGCCAGCAGCTTAGGTACCCCCCCCTACGAGCAGTACTTC
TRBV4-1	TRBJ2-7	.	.	CASSQVSAGFREQYF	TGCGCCAGCAGCCAAGTCTCTGCAGGGTTTCGGGAGCAGTACTTC
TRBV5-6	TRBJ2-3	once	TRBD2	CASSRGLAGPRIQDTQYF	TGTGCCAGCAGCCGCGGACTAGCGGGGCCCAGGATTCAGGATACGCAGTATTTT
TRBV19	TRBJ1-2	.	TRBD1	CASSIRGQGAIVYTF	TGTGCCAGTAGTATAAGGGGACAGGGGGCCATAGTCTACACCTTC
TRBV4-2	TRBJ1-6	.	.	CASSQGGGGRGSPLHF	TGTGCCAGCAGCCAAGGTGGGGGTGGACGAGGGTCACCCCTCCACTTT
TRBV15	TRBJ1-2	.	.	CATSRDYQDAYNYGYTF	TGTGCCACCAGCAGAGATTATCAGGACGCCTATAACTATGGCTACACCTTC
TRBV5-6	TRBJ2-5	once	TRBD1	CASSIGQGGTQYF	TGTGCCAGCAGCATAGGACAGGGAGGGACCCAGTACTTC
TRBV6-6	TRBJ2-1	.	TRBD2	CASKSGGSYNEQFF	TGTGCCAGCAAGAGCGGGGGCTCCTACAATGAGCAGTTCTTC
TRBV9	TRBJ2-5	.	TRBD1	CASSVFGQGGVETQYF	TGTGCCAGCAGCGTTTTCGGACAGGGCGGGGTAGAGACCCAGTACTTC
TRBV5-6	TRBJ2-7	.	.	CASSNYAGQQYF	TGTGCCAGCAGCAATTACGCGGGACAGCAGTACTTC
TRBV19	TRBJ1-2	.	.	CASLDRSPYGYTF	TGTGCCAGTTTAGACAGATCTCCCTATGGCTACACCTTC
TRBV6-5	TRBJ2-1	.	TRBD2	CASSRSGASYNEQFF	TGTGCCAGCAGCCGGAGCGGGGCCTCCTACAATGAGCAGTTCTTC
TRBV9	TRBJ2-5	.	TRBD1	CASSQQGWQETQYF	TGTGCCAGCAGCCAACAGGGGTGGCAAGAGACCCAGTACTTC
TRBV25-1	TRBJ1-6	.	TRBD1	CASSARDSLYSPLHF	TGTGCCAGCAGTGCACGGGACAGTCTATATTCACCCCTCCACTTT
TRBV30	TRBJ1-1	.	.	CAWKPDRETEAFF	TGTGCCTGGAAACCCGATCGGGAAACTGAAGCTTTCTTT